This T cell receptor (beta chain) was documented in a study of T cell repertoires in cytomegalovirus infection. In this sample, this clonotype turned up a few times. The CDR3 contains 12 residues. Looked up from germline, CDR1 is MNHEY and CDR2 is SVGEGT. V was cut by 4 bases and J by 10 bases, with 11 bases left in between. TCRdb processed the reads anew with MiXCR; each CDR3 protein has one entry. The sample consists of roughly 200,000 distinct CDR3 sequences, 15% to 20% of them appearing once. The receptor was isolated from a human donor in good health (CMV status not recorded). Some clones in this sample may be carry-over from other donors' samples. The genes are TRBV6-2 or TRBV6-3 and TRBJ2-1; possibly TRBD2 for D (6 bases). Sequencing was done on a sample of CD8+ T cells from PBMCs. CDR3 residues: CASSWGLAEQFF. The CDR3 DNA sequence: TGTGCCAGCAGTTGGGGCCTAGCGGAGCAGTTCTTC.